Sequencing of this TCR beta chain was carried out in a study of CD4+ T cells in melanoma. Data came from immunoSEQ multiplex PCR; TCRdb stores just in-frame clones and leaves some out. The sample lists 11,000 to 15,000 clones, roughly 70% occurring once. CDR3 length equals 12 residues. CDR1 and CDR2 (germline): LNHDA, SQIVND (reference sequence). With V trimmed by 5 bases and J by 10 bases, 4 bases remained unmatched. The chain employs TRBV19 and TRBJ2-1; 8 bases fit TRBD1. The sample was cells from a culture (not recorded whether cultured in vitro). The receptor was isolated from a human donor with melanoma. The CDR3 spells CASSLGQGEQFF. CDR3 DNA: TGTGCCAGTAGTCTCGGACAGGGAGAGCAGTTCTTC.